The TCR beta chain described here comes from a study of T cell repertoires in cytomegalovirus infection. As for the study in general: It can be stated that public TCR beta signatures indicated CMV infection as well as a matching HLA type.

MiXCR was run by TCRdb on the reads, yielding one entry per CDR3 protein. The sample lists about 310,000 distinct CDR3 sequences, roughly 25% occurring once. About this clonotype itself: Antigen specificity is unknown.

This specimen consisted of cultured PBMCs, obtained from culture after CMV antigen stimulation. This TCR was recovered from a human donor in good health (CMV status not recorded). Some clones in this sample may be carry-over from other donors' samples.

For the CDR3, the DNA is TGTGCCACCAGCAGAGATCAGGGCTCTGGGGCCAACGTCCTGACTTTC. This sequence encodes CATSRDQGSGANVLTF. The rearrangement uses TRBV15 and TRBJ2-6; D possibly corresponds to TRBD1 (5 bases). The CDR3 loop spans 16 amino acids. The V and J ends lost 0 bases and 0 bases respectively, with 6 bases between them. The germline V gene has CDR1 LNHNV and CDR2 YYDKDF (reference sequence).